A selection of T cell receptor beta chains follows, all from one sample in a study of T-cell reconstitution after alpha-beta-depleted transplantation in children. TCRdb ran MiXCR on the PCR reads and lists one entry per CDR3 protein. The table has some 80,000 distinct CDR3 sequences, roughly 18% seen once. The input for sequencing was PBMCs, mostly from graft donor cells, taken 360 days after TCRalphabeta/CD19-depleted stem cell transplant. Receptor source: a male patient between 2 and 15 years old who had a stem cell transplant for acute lymphoblastic leukemia, so the T cells may come from the graft donor. CDR3s include the opening cysteine and the closing phenylalanine or tryptophan. Part of the rows lack a size; the others show once, few, many or a class for expanded clones.

clone size	V gene	J gene	CDR3 length	CDR3 protein
-	TRBV6-6	TRBJ1-2	12	CASSYSYYGYTF
once	TRBV5-6	TRBJ1-2	13	CASSEGPSYGYTF
few	TRBV12-3/TRBV12-4	TRBJ2-1	15	CASSPGIAGWGEQFF
-	TRBV28	TRBJ2-3	18	CASSFARRTGVSTDTQYF
few	TRBV4-2	TRBJ2-3	15	CASSQDRRLDDTQYF
-	TRBV9	TRBJ2-1	16	CASSPRDRTFYNEQFF
few	TRBV12-3/TRBV12-4	TRBJ2-1	17	CASSLTQGLAGLDEQFF
-	TRBV7-9	TRBJ1-2	16	CASSLSGLRVGYGYTF
-	TRBV5-1	TRBJ2-7	18	CASSLDFGGRPQAYEQYF
-	TRBV5-1	TRBJ2-2	15	CASSFRRPRPGELFF
-	TRBV30	TRBJ2-7	17	CAWSGARALAGLHEQYF
few	TRBV5-1	TRBJ2-2	16	CASSLGLAMNTGELFF
-	TRBV4-1	TRBJ2-3	16	CASSQEGQREFDTQYF
-	TRBV12-3/TRBV12-4	TRBJ2-1	15	CASRGVSGGYNEQFF
many	TRBV6-5	TRBJ2-7	16	CASSSTSGRPTYEQYF
few	TRBV4-1	TRBJ2-7	14	CASSPTTPLYEQYF
-	TRBV20-1	TRBJ2-1	14	CSASSLVSYNEQFF
-	TRBV10-2	TRBJ1-5	14	CASSRGLGNQPQHF
few	TRBV11-1	TRBJ2-2	19	CASSLSPDRGFRNGGELFF
few	TRBV2	TRBJ2-1	17	CASSPPGTSNLGNEQFF
-	TRBV29-1	TRBJ2-5	13	CSVGGQGSETQYF
few	TRBV6-5	TRBJ2-1	17	CASSYSMGYGSRNEQFF
few	TRBV11-3	TRBJ2-1	18	CASSLGSGRAWSYNEQFF
few	TRBV7-8	TRBJ2-1	19	CASSLAYYTSGSSYNEQFF
few	TRBV7-6	TRBJ2-3	17	CASSLGRGRTPTDTQYF
-	TRBV7-9	TRBJ1-2	13	CASSLARDYGYTF
-	TRBV4-2	TRBJ2-3	16	CASSQGILFSTDTQYF
-	TRBV12-3/TRBV12-4	TRBJ2-4	20	CASSYLPRLAGGLAKNIQYF
few	TRBV5-1	TRBJ2-1	18	CASSLAGLAPSSYNEQFF